These 32 T cell receptor beta chains came from one sample sequenced in a study of blood T cells in healthy people across ages. PCR was performed a second time for about 7 to 11 cycles using a sample-barcoded 5' primer and a J-beta primer mix. TCRdb called the 5' RACE reads again in MiXCR, with one record for every CDR3 protein. The sample consists of hundreds of thousands of distinct CDR3 sequences, 58% of them appearing once. Sequencing was carried out using blood. The receptor source for this set is a man aged 25 to 40 in good health.

The chain links TRBV6-5 to TRBJ2-7; possibly TRBD1 or TRBD2 for D (5 bases each). Trimming removed 8 bases at V and 7 bases at J, with 24 bases between. Germline assignment: CDR1 MNHEY and CDR2 SVGAGI. This CDR3 is built from 15 residues. CDR3 residues: CASGDSGTYNREQYF. CDR3 nucleotide sequence: TGTGCCAGCGGAGATTCCGGGACGTACAACAGGGAGCAGTACTTC.

This clonotype was seen more than once but under ten times. This clone may be a read error of a much larger clone one base away. The chain links TRBV20-1 to TRBJ2-4; 9 bases are a match to TRBD2. CDR1 is DFQATT and CDR2 is SNEGSKA in the germline V gene (reference sequence). The CDR3 totals 14 residues. V lost 5 bases to trimming and J lost 4 bases; unmatched junction nucleotides: 6. The CDR3 spells CSADAGGQKNIQYF. The CDR3 DNA reads TGCAGTGCTGACGCGGGGGGGCAGAAAAACATTCAGTACTTC.

The chain recombines TRBV29-1 with TRBJ2-3; maybe TRBD2 (6 bases). The germline V gene encodes CDR1 SQVTM and CDR2 ANQGSEA. V was shortened by 7 bases and J by 6 bases, with 17 bases between the two germline ends. This CDR3 is 13 amino acids long. As DNA, the CDR3 is TGCAGCGACCTCACACTAGCTCGGGATACGCAGTATTTT. This sequence encodes CSDLTLARDTQYF.

This chain connects TRBV28 to TRBJ2-5, with D perhaps TRBD1 (5 bases). The CDR3 extends over 14 amino acids. The germline CDR1 and CDR2 sequences are MDHEN and SYDVKM. The V end lost 6 bases, the J end lost 4 bases, and 15 bases lay between the germline ends. CDR3 DNA sequence: TGTGCCAGCAGAACAATTCATCAGGGAGAGACCCAGTACTTC. Translated, it gives CASRTIHQGETQYF.

V and J are TRBV11-1 and TRBJ2-7, with 10 bases identical to TRBD2. The CDR3 loop spans 15 amino acids. CDR1 and CDR2 (germline): SGHAT, FQDESV (reference sequence). V lost 5 bases to trimming and J lost 2 bases; unmatched junction nucleotides: 6. This CDR3 is CASSAGLAEAYEQYF. CDR3 in DNA: TGTGCCAGCAGCGCCGGACTAGCGGAGGCCTACGAGCAGTACTTC.

Notes on this clonotype: This could be a read error, since a much larger clone is one nucleotide away. J is TRBJ1-4 and V is TRBV20-1; D may be TRBD1 (5 bases). Germline lookup yields CDR1 DFQATT and CDR2 SNEGSKA (reference sequence). This CDR3 is built from 14 residues. Trimming pared 5 bases from V and 5 bases from J, leaving 15 bases between. The CDR3 loop reads CSARSVGRNEKLFF. The CDR3, as DNA: TGCAGTGCTCGTTCTGTGGGGCGGAATGAAAAACTGTTTTTT.

The rearrangement joins TRBV30 to TRBJ2-1, with D tentatively TRBD1 (6 bases). Germline V gene sequence: CDR1 GTSNPN, CDR2 SVGIG (reference sequence). The V and J ends lost 0 bases and 12 bases respectively, with 15 bases between them. The CDR3 is 13 amino acids. The CDR3, as DNA: TGTGCCTGGAGTGTACCAGGGGCAAGGGTGCAGTTCTTC. It is translated as CAWSVPGARVQFF.

This rearrangement joins TRBV29-1 to TRBJ2-1; the match to TRBD1 covers 10 bases. The CDR3 length is 13 residues. With 7 bases clipped from V and 9 bases from J, the junction kept 9 bases outside the gene matches. Germline V gene sequence: CDR1 SQVTM, CDR2 ANQGSEA. This chain's CDR3 is CSGTGTGVGEQFF. The DNA of the CDR3 is TGCAGCGGAACCGGGACAGGGGTCGGTGAGCAGTTCTTC.

This clonotype was seen only a few times. The chain employs TRBV18 and TRBJ2-7, with D hard to call. The CDR3 is made up of 11 amino acids. CDR1 KGHSH and CDR2 LQKENI come from the germline V gene. The ends were cut back, 3 bases at V and 5 bases at J, with 5 bases in the middle. For the CDR3, the DNA is TGTGCCAGCTCACCTAAAAACGAGCAGTACTTC. As protein: CASSPKNEQYF.

The chain carries TRBV11-2 and TRBJ2-3, with 8 bases lining up with TRBD2. Germline V CDR1 and CDR2: SGHAT, FQNNGV. With 5 bases clipped from V and 2 bases from J, the junction kept 6 bases outside the gene matches. The CDR3 runs to 15 residues. CDR3 in amino acids: CASSPGGGTTDTQYF. In nucleotides, the CDR3 is TGTGCCAGCAGCCCGGGCGGGGGGACCACAGATACGCAGTATTTT.

The chain employs TRBV3-1 and TRBJ2-4, with TRBD2 matching over 7 bases. The J call may be incorrect, as the DNA end agrees better with TRBJ2-7. CDR1 and CDR2 from the germline V gene are LGHDT and YNNKEL (reference sequence). The length of the CDR3 is 19 residues. CDR3 loop: CASSQKSSMWPGGFYEQYF. DNA for the CDR3: TGTGCCAGCAGCCAAAAGTCGTCTATGTGGCCGGGGGGTTTCTACGAGCAGTACTTC.

This clonotype is a singleton in its sample. V and J are TRBV10-3 and TRBJ2-3, with 8 positions matching TRBD2. The length of the CDR3 is 14 residues. Per the germline V gene, CDR1 is ENHRY and CDR2 is SYGVKD. The V segment lost 5 bases and the J segment 2 bases; nucleotides outside the gene matches: 3. The CDR3 spells CAISTGLDTDTQYF. The CDR3 region has the DNA TGTGCCATCAGTACGGGACTAGACACAGATACGCAGTATTTT.

A note on this clonotype: One junction end disagrees with the germline gene, perhaps due to a read error. The chain recombines TRBV5-6 with TRBJ2-1, with 9 bases lining up with TRBD1. The CDR3 covers 14 residues. The germline V gene has CDR1 SGHDT and CDR2 YYEEEE. This CDR3 reads CTSSLWTGVNEQFF. The CDR3 region has the DNA TGTACCAGCAGCTTATGGACAGGGGTCAATGAGCAGTTCTTC.

The V and J genes are TRBV7-8 and TRBJ2-5; 8 bases map to TRBD2. The CDR3 consists of 17 residues. With V trimmed by 5 bases and J by 2 bases, 13 bases remained unmatched. From germline, CDR1 is SGHVS and CDR2 FQNEAQ. CDR3 in DNA: TGTGCCAGCAGCCCTATTCGGCGGGGGGTAGGGCAAGAGACCCAGTACTTC. It translates to CASSPIRRGVGQETQYF.

The rearrangement links TRBV18 to TRBJ1-1, with D uncertain. The CDR3 is 15 residues long. Looked up from germline, CDR1 is KGHSH and CDR2 is LQKENI. V lost 6 bases and J lost 4, with 18 bases in between. The CDR3: CASSPWQALSTEAFF. In nucleotides, the CDR3 is TGTGCCAGCTCTCCTTGGCAGGCGCTGTCCACTGAAGCTTTCTTT. Using reference TRBV18 and TRBJ1-1 for the parts outside the CDR3, the full variable domain is NAGVMQNPRHLVRRRGQEARLRCSPMKGHSHVYWYRQLPEEGLKFMVYLQKENIIDESGMPKERFSAEFPKEGPSILRIQQVVRGDSAAYFCASSPWQALSTEAFFGQGTRLTVV.

This clonotype was observed a handful of times. The chain uses TRBV4-2 and TRBJ2-1, with D tentatively TRBD2 (5 bases). Trimming took off 6 bases at V and 0 bases at J, with 9 bases between the two ends. Germline CDR1 reads LGHNA; CDR2 reads YNFKEQ. This CDR3 region has 14 residues. CDR3 residues: CASRRELSYNEQFF. The CDR3 coding sequence is TGTGCCAGCAGGAGGGAACTCTCCTACAATGAGCAGTTCTTC.

V gene TRBV21-1 combines with J gene TRBJ2-7. TRBV21-1 is deemed a pseudogene. The CDR3 runs 16 residues. In DNA form, the CDR3 reads TGTGCCAGCAGCTCACATAAGAGGAGACGGAACTACGAGCAGTACTTC. This encodes CASSSHKRRRNYEQYF.

The V call is TRBV20-1, the J call TRBJ2-1; the match to TRBD2 covers 7 bases. This CDR3 is 15 amino acids long. Germline V gene data show CDR1 as DFQATT and CDR2 as SNEGSKA (reference sequence). The V and J ends lost 3 bases and 2 bases, in that order; junction bases with no gene match: 7. The CDR3: CSASGLAVTYNEQFF. CDR3 coding DNA: TGCAGTGCTAGCGGGCTAGCGGTGACCTACAATGAGCAGTTCTTC.

V is TRBV4-2 and J is TRBJ2-3; the match to TRBD2 covers 10 bases. With 0 bases clipped from V and 1 base from J, the junction kept 4 bases outside the gene matches. The length of the CDR3 is 17 residues. In germline, CDR1 is LGHNA, CDR2 YNFKEQ. In DNA form, the CDR3 reads TGTGCCAGCAGCCAAGATCTCGGGACTAGCGGCACAGATACGCAGTATTTT. Residues: CASSQDLGTSGTDTQYF.

Only one count was recorded for this clonotype. The CDR3 DNA sequence: TGTGCCAGCAGCCGTACAGGGGCCCCTTTCAATGAGCAGTTCTTC. Protein sequence: CASSRTGAPFNEQFF. The rearrangement links TRBV7-9 to TRBJ2-1, with 7 bases lining up with TRBD1. Germline V gene data show CDR1 as SEHNR and CDR2 as FQNEAQ (reference sequence). The CDR3 is made up of 15 amino acids. V shed 5 bases, J shed 6 bases, and the junction held 10 bases outside the gene matches.

For this clonotype: The junction and the germline gene differ at one end; a read error may be behind it. V and J are TRBV7-9 and TRBJ1-4; 8 bases fit TRBD1. This CDR3 is built from 15 residues. Germline V gives CDR1 SEHNR, CDR2 FQNEAQ (reference sequence). CDR3 nucleotides: TGTGCTAGCAGCATCCAGGGGGCGGAGGGTGAAAAACTGTTTTTT. The encoded protein is CASSIQGAEGEKLFF.

This clonotype was seen a single time. This sequence joins TRBV20-1 and TRBJ2-3; 12 bases align to TRBD2. V shed 6 bases, J shed 4 bases, and the junction held 8 bases outside the gene matches. Looked up from germline, CDR1 is DFQATT and CDR2 is SNEGSKA (reference sequence). The CDR3 loop spans 15 amino acids. Written as DNA, the CDR3 is TGCAGTGCAAGCGGACTAGCGGGAATTTCAGATACGCAGTATTTT. Translated: CSASGLAGISDTQYF.

The V gene is TRBV2, the J gene TRBJ2-4; 11 bases align to TRBD1. The last part of the DNA fits TRBJ2-7 better; the J call may be wrong. This CDR3 is built from 15 residues. Germline V gene sequence: CDR1 SNHLY, CDR2 FYNNEI. This CDR3 is CASMGTGTGGYEQYF. The CDR3 region has the DNA TGTGCCAGCATGGGAACCGGGACAGGGGGCTACGAGCAGTACTTC.

This chain connects TRBV2 to TRBJ2-1, with D hard to call. This CDR3 region has 14 residues. Looked up from germline, CDR1 is SNHLY and CDR2 is FYNNEI. With 2 bases removed from V and 5 bases from J, the gap between germline ends came to 10 bases. The CDR3 is CASSETAVHNEQFF. The CDR3 region has the DNA TGTGCCAGCAGTGAAACTGCGGTCCACAATGAGCAGTTCTTC.

The rearrangement links TRBV6-6 to TRBJ1-1; D may be TRBD1 (6 bases). The CDR3 has 17 amino acids. V was shortened by 2 bases and J by 2 bases, with 18 bases between the two germline ends. Germline V gives CDR1 MNHNY, CDR2 SVGAGI (reference sequence). DNA for the CDR3: TGTGCCAGCAGTTACCCGTGGACAGTTATTGAAAACACTGAAGCTTTCTTT. As protein: CASSYPWTVIENTEAFF.

This clonotype has a handful of counts. The chain carries TRBV12-3 or TRBV12-4 and TRBJ2-3; 9 positions match TRBD2. V shed 3 bases and J 4 bases; nucleotides not matched to a gene: 11. The CDR3 loop spans 17 amino acids. CDR3 nucleotide sequence: TGTGCCAGCAGTTTTAATCCGGGACTAGCTCAGTCAGATACGCAGTATTTT. Translated, it gives CASSFNPGLAQSDTQYF.

The rearrangement joins TRBV5-4 to TRBJ1-2; perhaps TRBD1 as D (6 bases). CDR3 length: 13 residues. With 4 bases removed from V and 8 bases from J, the gap between germline ends came to 15 bases. CDR1 and CDR2 from the germline V gene are SGHNT and YYREEE (reference sequence). CDR3 region: CASSDDRLGGYTF. CDR3 nucleotides: TGTGCCAGCAGCGATGACAGGCTAGGGGGCTACACCTTC.

In its sample, this clonotype was seen a few times. The chain joins TRBV20-1 to TRBJ2-1; 12 bases are shared with TRBD2. The germline gives CDR1 DFQATT, CDR2 SNEGSKA (reference sequence). The CDR3 consists of 14 residues. With V trimmed by 3 bases and J by 9 bases, 6 bases remained unmatched. The CDR3 protein is CSASSSGGAFEQFF. For the CDR3, the DNA is TGCAGTGCTAGTTCTAGCGGGGGGGCATTTGAGCAGTTCTTC.

This clonotype was detected ten times or more. The CDR3 loop reads CASIWTLDTEAFF. In DNA, the CDR3 is TGTGCCAGCATATGGACGTTGGACACTGAAGCTTTCTTT. The chain links TRBV2 to TRBJ1-1; D is unresolved. Trimming stripped 7 bases from V and 3 bases from J, with 12 bases between. The CDR3 runs to 13 residues. The V gene's germline CDR1 is SNHLY and CDR2 FYNNEI.

The chain employs TRBV4-2 and TRBJ1-5; D ambiguous. This CDR3 is built from 13 residues. Trimming removed 1 base from V and 7 bases from J, with 8 bases in between. Germline V gene lookup returns CDR1 LGHNA and CDR2 YNFKEQ. The CDR3 protein is CASSQGGGQPQHF. Here the CDR3 DNA reads TGTGCCAGCAGCCAAGGAGGAGGCCAGCCCCAGCATTTT.

The J gene is TRBJ1-1, the V gene TRBV29-1; no clear D. The CDR3 sequence is 13 residues long. The V end was cut by 1 base, the J end by 1 base, with 7 bases between. The germline V gene encodes CDR1 SQVTM and CDR2 ANQGSEA. In DNA, the CDR3 is TGCAGCGTTGAAGGGCAGACGAACACTGAAGCTTTCTTT. Amino acid sequence: CSVEGQTNTEAFF.

J is TRBJ2-3 and V is TRBV20-1, with no clear D. The length of the CDR3 is 15 residues. Germline V gene data show CDR1 as DFQATT and CDR2 as SNEGSKA (reference sequence). The V gene lost 1 base and the J gene lost 8 bases, with 19 bases spanning the gap. The CDR3 protein is CSARGPGDGYLTQYF. CDR3 nucleotide sequence: TGCAGTGCTAGAGGGCCAGGTGACGGCTACCTTACGCAGTATTTT.